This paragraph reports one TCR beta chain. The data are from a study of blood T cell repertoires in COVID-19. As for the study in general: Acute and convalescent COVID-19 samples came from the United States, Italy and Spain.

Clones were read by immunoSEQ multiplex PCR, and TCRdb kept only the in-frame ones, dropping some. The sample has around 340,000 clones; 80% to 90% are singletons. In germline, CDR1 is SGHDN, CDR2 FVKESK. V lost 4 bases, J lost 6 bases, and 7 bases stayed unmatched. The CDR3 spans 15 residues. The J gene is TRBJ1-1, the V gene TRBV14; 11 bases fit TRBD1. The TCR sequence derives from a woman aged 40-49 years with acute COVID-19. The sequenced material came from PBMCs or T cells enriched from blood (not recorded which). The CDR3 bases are TGTGCCAGCAGCCCGTGGACAGGGGGCGTCTCTGAAGCTTTCTTT. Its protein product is CASSPWTGGVSEAFF.